Listed below are T cell receptor beta chains from one sample, sequenced in a study of cytotoxic CD8 clonotypes in ibrutinib-treated CLL. Sequencing used immunoSEQ multiplex PCR; TCRdb keeps in-frame clones, though not all of them. The sample holds around 310,000 clones; about 80% are singletons and the top ten take over 6.5%. The sample here was PBMCs, taken before ibrutinib treatment. The receptors come from a human donor with chronic lymphocytic leukemia. CDR3s include the opening cysteine and the closing phenylalanine or tryptophan. D genes are given only for firm matches. The size field is filled for only some rows; it gives once, few, many or a size class.

clone size: NA; D gene: NA; V gene: TRBV7-9; J gene: TRBJ1-2; CDR3 DNA: TGTGCCAGCAGGCCCGTCCTGGCTGTACAGGCTAACTATGGCTACACCTTC; CDR3 protein: CASRPVLAVQANYGYTF
clone size: once; D gene: NA; V gene: TRBV21-1; J gene: TRBJ2-2; CDR3 DNA: TGTGCCAGCAGCGAAGGGGGACTAGGGACCGGGGAGCTGTTTTTT; CDR3 protein: CASSEGGLGTGELFF
clone size: NA; D gene: NA; V gene: TRBV29-1; J gene: TRBJ1-1; CDR3 DNA: TGCAGCGTGCCAGACGAAGCTTTCTTT; CDR3 protein: CSVPDEAFF
clone size: NA; D gene: NA; V gene: TRBV5-6; J gene: TRBJ2-1; CDR3 DNA: TGTGCCAGCAGCTTTAGGACTTGGGGGGAAAATGAGCAGTTCTTC; CDR3 protein: CASSFRTWGENEQFF
clone size: NA; D gene: NA; V gene: TRBV5-6; J gene: TRBJ2-1; CDR3 DNA: TGTGCCAGCAGCTTGAAGTTCCAGACCTACAATGAGCAGTTCTTC; CDR3 protein: CASSLKFQTYNEQFF
clone size: few; D gene: NA; V gene: TRBV19; J gene: TRBJ1-5; CDR3 DNA: TGTGCCAGTAGTATCGTACAGTATAGCAATCAGCCCCAGCATTTT; CDR3 protein: CASSIVQYSNQPQHF
clone size: NA; D gene: TRBD1; V gene: TRBV27; J gene: TRBJ1-2; CDR3 DNA: TGTGCCAGCAGTTCATTTGGTGGGACAGGGCCTAACTATGGCTACACCTTC; CDR3 protein: CASSSFGGTGPNYGYTF
clone size: NA; D gene: NA; V gene: TRBV28; J gene: TRBJ1-1; CDR3 DNA: TGTGCCAGCAGTTTATCAGACACTGAAGCTTTCTTT; CDR3 protein: CASSLSDTEAFF
clone size: NA; D gene: NA; V gene: TRBV9; J gene: TRBJ1-5; CDR3 DNA: TGTGCCAGCAGCGTTCAGGGAGACAATCAGCCCCAGCATTTT; CDR3 protein: CASSVQGDNQPQHF
clone size: NA; D gene: NA; V gene: TRBV27; J gene: TRBJ1-5; CDR3 DNA: TGTGCCAGCAAAGGCAGACCCAATCAGCCCCAGCATTTT; CDR3 protein: CASKGRPNQPQHF
clone size: NA; D gene: TRBD2; V gene: TRBV29-1; J gene: TRBJ2-7; CDR3 DNA: TGCAGCGTCAGAGGACTAGCGGGCGGCTCAGGCGAGCAGTACTTC; CDR3 protein: CSVRGLAGGSGEQYF
clone size: NA; D gene: TRBD1; V gene: TRBV6-1; J gene: TRBJ2-7; CDR3 DNA: TGTGCCAGCAGCGGGACAGGGGGCTTCTACGAGCAGTACTTC; CDR3 protein: CASSGTGGFYEQYF
clone size: NA; D gene: NA; V gene: TRBV7-6; J gene: TRBJ1-5; CDR3 DNA: TGTGCCAGCAGCCTTGGCGGGGGGCACCAGCCCCAGCATTTT; CDR3 protein: CASSLGGGHQPQHF
clone size: NA; D gene: TRBD2; V gene: TRBV29-1; J gene: TRBJ2-7; CDR3 DNA: TGCAGCGTGGCCCCAGCGGGAGGAACCTACGAGCAGTACTTC; CDR3 protein: CSVAPAGGTYEQYF
clone size: NA; D gene: NA; V gene: TRBV9; J gene: TRBJ1-2; CDR3 DNA: TGTGCCAGCAGCGTAGATCTCCTTGGCTATGGCTACACCTTC; CDR3 protein: CASSVDLLGYGYTF
clone size: NA; D gene: TRBD1; V gene: TRBV7-6; J gene: TRBJ2-1; CDR3 DNA: TGTGCCAGCAGCGGACGGGACAGGGGCTACAATGAGCAGTTCTTC; CDR3 protein: CASSGRDRGYNEQFF
clone size: once; D gene: NA; V gene: TRBV28; J gene: TRBJ2-1; CDR3 DNA: TGTGCCAGCAGTTTATCCCCGGAAGCTGAGCAGTTCTTC; CDR3 protein: CASSLSPEAEQFF
clone size: NA; D gene: TRBD2; V gene: TRBV4-1; J gene: TRBJ2-3; CDR3 DNA: TGCGCCAGCAGCCGAACGGGACTAGCGGGCACAGATACGCAGTATTTT; CDR3 protein: CASSRTGLAGTDTQYF
clone size: NA; D gene: NA; V gene: TRBV5-6; J gene: TRBJ2-7; CDR3 DNA: TGTGCCAGCAGCTTCCCCCAGGGGTTCCCTTACGAGCAGTACTTC; CDR3 protein: CASSFPQGFPYEQYF
clone size: NA; D gene: TRBD2; V gene: TRBV7-6; J gene: TRBJ2-2; CDR3 DNA: TGTGCCAGCAGCTTATTCGGCGGGAGCGGGGAGCTGTTTTTT; CDR3 protein: CASSLFGGSGELFF
clone size: NA; D gene: TRBD2; V gene: TRBV29-1; J gene: TRBJ2-3; CDR3 DNA: TGCAGCGTTCCCGGGACTAGCGGTTACACAGATACGCAGTATTTT; CDR3 protein: CSVPGTSGYTDTQYF
clone size: NA; D gene: TRBD2; V gene: TRBV9; J gene: TRBJ2-4; CDR3 DNA: TGTGCCAGCGGGACTAACAAAAACATTCAGTACTTC; CDR3 protein: CASGTNKNIQYF
clone size: NA; D gene: NA; V gene: TRBV4-3; J gene: TRBJ2-1; CDR3 DNA: TGCGCCAGCAGCCCGGGAGTGGATTACAATGAGCAGTTCTTC; CDR3 protein: CASSPGVDYNEQFF
clone size: NA; D gene: NA; V gene: TRBV9; J gene: TRBJ2-3; CDR3 DNA: TGTGCCAGCAGCGCGTCGCCCGAGGACAGCCGCACAGATACGCAGTATTTT; CDR3 protein: CASSASPEDSRTDTQYF
clone size: once; D gene: NA; V gene: TRBV4-3; J gene: TRBJ2-5; CDR3 DNA: TGCGCCAGCAGCCAAGAGTCGGGCAGGGGTTTTGAGACCCAGTACTTC; CDR3 protein: CASSQESGRGFETQYF
clone size: NA; D gene: TRBD2; V gene: TRBV7-8; J gene: TRBJ2-5; CDR3 DNA: TGTGCCAGCAGCTTCGGACTAGCGGGAGTGGGGGAGACCCAGTACTTC; CDR3 protein: CASSFGLAGVGETQYF
clone size: NA; D gene: TRBD2; V gene: TRBV7-8; J gene: TRBJ2-3; CDR3 DNA: TGTGCCAGCAGCTTAGCGCGTAAGCGGGAGCGGGCAGATACGCAGTATTTT; CDR3 protein: CASSLARKRERADTQYF
clone size: NA; D gene: TRBD2; V gene: TRBV18; J gene: TRBJ2-7; CDR3 DNA: TGTGCCAGCTCACCACCGTCGGGAGGGAGGCCAACCTACGAGCAGTACTTC; CDR3 protein: CASSPPSGGRPTYEQYF
clone size: few; D gene: TRBD2; V gene: TRBV7-3; J gene: TRBJ2-2; CDR3 DNA: TGTGCCAGCAGCTTTTCGGTAGCGGGATCCGGGGAGCTGTTTTTT; CDR3 protein: CASSFSVAGSGELFF
clone size: NA; D gene: NA; V gene: TRBV13; J gene: TRBJ2-1; CDR3 DNA: TGTGCCAGCAGTTTTGGGGGAGCCACATCCTACAATGAGCAGTTCTTC; CDR3 protein: CASSFGGATSYNEQFF
clone size: NA; D gene: NA; V gene: TRBV9; J gene: TRBJ2-2; CDR3 DNA: TGTGCCAGCAGCGTCTTTACAAGGGGTGGGGAGCTGTTTTTT; CDR3 protein: CASSVFTRGGELFF
clone size: NA; D gene: NA; V gene: TRBV4-2; J gene: TRBJ2-5; CDR3 DNA: TGTGCCAGCAGCTTAGGGGGTGGTGAAGAGACCCAGTACTTC; CDR3 protein: CASSLGGGEETQYF